Listed below are T cell receptor beta chains from one sample, sequenced in a study of shared clonotypes between healthy human individuals. The table came from immunoSEQ multiplex PCR; TCRdb's copy has only in-frame clones and leaves some out. This repertoire shows around 720,000 clones, 73% found once; its top ten account for 1.5% to 2%. The source material was memory CD4+ T cells sorted from blood. The receptors derive from a woman younger than 45 in good health. Each CDR3 is given with its conserved first and last residue. Fields, in order: V gene, clone size, J gene, D gene, CDR3 DNA, CDR3 protein. D genes are given only for firm matches. The size entry is marked missing in some rows and otherwise reads once, few, many or a size class.

V gene: TRBV11-3
clone size: -
J gene: TRBJ2-1
D gene: TRBD2
CDR3 DNA: TGTGCCAGCAACCAGGGACTAGCGGGTACGCCGGAGCAGTTCTTC
CDR3 protein: CASNQGLAGTPEQFF

V gene: TRBV29-1
clone size: -
J gene: TRBJ2-1
D gene: -
CDR3 DNA: TGCAGCGGCTCAAGACAGGCAACATCCTACAATGAGCAGTTCTTC
CDR3 protein: CSGSRQATSYNEQFF

V gene: TRBV4-2
clone size: few
J gene: TRBJ2-5
D gene: -
CDR3 DNA: TGTGCCAGCAGCCAAGTGGGGGCTCAAGAGACCCAGTACTTC
CDR3 protein: CASSQVGAQETQYF

V gene: TRBV28
clone size: -
J gene: TRBJ1-1
D gene: TRBD1
CDR3 DNA: TGTGCCAGCAGGGGACAGGGGGCCGCTGAAGCTTTCTTT
CDR3 protein: CASRGQGAAEAFF

V gene: TRBV10-1
clone size: few
J gene: TRBJ2-1
D gene: TRBD1
CDR3 DNA: TGCGCCAGCAGGGACAGGGCGTTCTCCTACAATGAGCAGTTCTTC
CDR3 protein: CASRDRAFSYNEQFF

V gene: TRBV7-8
clone size: many
J gene: TRBJ2-1
D gene: TRBD2
CDR3 DNA: TGTGCCAGCAGCCCATACGGCAGCGGGAGCTACAATGAGCAGTTCTTC
CDR3 protein: CASSPYGSGSYNEQFF

V gene: TRBV7-2
clone size: -
J gene: TRBJ2-6
D gene: -
CDR3 DNA: TGTGCCAGCAGCCAGACGGGGCCGATGAGCTCTGGGGCCAACGTCCTGACTTTC
CDR3 protein: CASSQTGPMSSGANVLTF

V gene: TRBV19
clone size: once
J gene: TRBJ2-5
D gene: -
CDR3 DNA: TGTGCCAGTAGTCGACGGACAAGGGGCATCGGTGAGACCCAGTACTTC
CDR3 protein: CASSRRTRGIGETQYF

V gene: TRBV5-1
clone size: many
J gene: TRBJ2-3
D gene: -
CDR3 DNA: TGCGCCAGCAGCTTGGCCCAGGGCCCCCCCACAGATACGCAGTATTTT
CDR3 protein: CASSLAQGPPTDTQYF

V gene: TRBV5-6
clone size: -
J gene: TRBJ2-5
D gene: -
CDR3 DNA: TGTGCCAGCAGCGACCTGGGGGAAGGGGAGACCCAGTACTTC
CDR3 protein: CASSDLGEGETQYF

V gene: TRBV2
clone size: -
J gene: TRBJ2-7
D gene: -
CDR3 DNA: TGTGCCAGCAGCCTGATCTACGAGCAGTACTTC
CDR3 protein: CASSLIYEQYF

V gene: TRBV28
clone size: -
J gene: TRBJ1-1
D gene: -
CDR3 DNA: TGTGCCAGCAGTTCGTGGGATAGGATGAACACTGAAGCTTTCTTT
CDR3 protein: CASSSWDRMNTEAFF

V gene: TRBV29-1
clone size: -
J gene: TRBJ2-7
D gene: -
CDR3 DNA: TGCAGCGCTGGGGGGCAGTTCCTCACAGAGCAGTACTTC
CDR3 protein: CSAGGQFLTEQYF

V gene: TRBV7-2
clone size: few
J gene: TRBJ1-2
D gene: -
CDR3 DNA: TGTGCCAGCAGCTTCTCATCAGGGGAGGGCTACACCTTC
CDR3 protein: CASSFSSGEGYTF

V gene: TRBV5-1
clone size: -
J gene: TRBJ2-1
D gene: TRBD1
CDR3 DNA: TGCGCCAGCAGCTTGGACATGCAGGGGGCTGGCTACAATGAGCAGTTCTTC
CDR3 protein: CASSLDMQGAGYNEQFF

V gene: TRBV6-5
clone size: -
J gene: TRBJ1-1
D gene: -
CDR3 DNA: TGTGCCAGCAATCGAGGGCAAGACACTGAAGCTTTCTTT
CDR3 protein: CASNRGQDTEAFF

V gene: TRBV19
clone size: -
J gene: TRBJ2-2
D gene: -
CDR3 DNA: TGTGCCAGTGTTGGGACTTACCCACGGGGGGAGCTGTTTTTT
CDR3 protein: CASVGTYPRGELFF

V gene: TRBV27
clone size: -
J gene: TRBJ2-1
D gene: TRBD2
CDR3 DNA: TGTGCCAGCAGTTGGGCCCCGGGGGGTCGAAAAAACAATGAGCAGTTCTTC
CDR3 protein: CASSWAPGGRKNNEQFF

V gene: TRBV19
clone size: -
J gene: TRBJ1-3
D gene: -
CDR3 DNA: TGTGCCAGTAGTATTGCAGAAGACTCTGGAAACACCATATATTTT
CDR3 protein: CASSIAEDSGNTIYF

V gene: TRBV2
clone size: -
J gene: TRBJ1-1
D gene: -
CDR3 DNA: TGTGCCAGCAGTTGGACGGTGAACACTGAAGCTTTCTTT
CDR3 protein: CASSWTVNTEAFF

V gene: TRBV2
clone size: once
J gene: TRBJ2-1
D gene: -
CDR3 DNA: TGTGCCAGCAGACCTCGGGTGGTCTTCGATGAGCAGTTCTTC
CDR3 protein: CASRPRVVFDEQFF

V gene: TRBV5-1
clone size: -
J gene: TRBJ1-1
D gene: -
CDR3 DNA: TGCGCCAGCAGCCGGGAGGGGGACACTGAAGCTTTCTTT
CDR3 protein: CASSREGDTEAFF

V gene: TRBV9
clone size: -
J gene: TRBJ1-1
D gene: -
CDR3 DNA: TGTGCCAGCAGCGAACGGGACGGAGGAAACACTGAAGCTTTCTTT
CDR3 protein: CASSERDGGNTEAFF